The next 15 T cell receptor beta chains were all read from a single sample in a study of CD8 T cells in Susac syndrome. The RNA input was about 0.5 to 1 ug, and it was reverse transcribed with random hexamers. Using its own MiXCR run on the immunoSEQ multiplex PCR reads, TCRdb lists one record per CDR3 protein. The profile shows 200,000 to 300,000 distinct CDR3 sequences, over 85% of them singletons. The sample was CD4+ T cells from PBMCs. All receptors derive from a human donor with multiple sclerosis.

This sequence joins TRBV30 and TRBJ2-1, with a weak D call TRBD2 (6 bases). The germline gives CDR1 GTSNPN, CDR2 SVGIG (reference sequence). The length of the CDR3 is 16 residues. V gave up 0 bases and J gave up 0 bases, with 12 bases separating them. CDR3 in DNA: TGTGCCTGGAGTGTACTATCAGCGGGCTCCTACAATGAGCAGTTCTTC. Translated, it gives CAWSVLSAGSYNEQFF.

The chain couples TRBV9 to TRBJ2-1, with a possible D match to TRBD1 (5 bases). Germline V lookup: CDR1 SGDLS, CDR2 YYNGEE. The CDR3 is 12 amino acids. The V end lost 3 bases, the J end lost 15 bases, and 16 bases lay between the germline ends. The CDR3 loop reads CASSATGPSRFF. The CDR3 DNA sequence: TGTGCCAGCAGCGCTACAGGTCCATCAAGGTTCTTC.

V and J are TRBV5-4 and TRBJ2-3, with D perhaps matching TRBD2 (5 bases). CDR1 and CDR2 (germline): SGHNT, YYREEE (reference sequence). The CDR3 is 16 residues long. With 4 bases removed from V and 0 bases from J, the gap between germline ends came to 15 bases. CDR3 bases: TGTGCCAGCAGCCCCCAGCGGAGTACTAGCACAGATACGCAGTATTTT. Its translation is CASSPQRSTSTDTQYF.

The CDR3 loop reads CASSSGGGPTETQYF. CDR3 DNA: TGTGCCAGCAGCTCGGGCGGGGGGCCCACGGAGACCCAGTACTTC. The chain joins TRBV5-4 to TRBJ2-5, with 8 bases fitting TRBD2. CDR1 is SGHNT, CDR2 YYREEE, per germline (reference sequence). V lost 3 bases to trimming and J lost 5 bases; unmatched junction nucleotides: 9. The CDR3 is 15 amino acids.

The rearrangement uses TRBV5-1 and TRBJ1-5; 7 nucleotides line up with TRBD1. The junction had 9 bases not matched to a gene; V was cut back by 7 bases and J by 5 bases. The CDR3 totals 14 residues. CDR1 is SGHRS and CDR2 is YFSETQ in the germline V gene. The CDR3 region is CASSAGTEHQPQHF. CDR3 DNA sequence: TGCGCCAGCTCGGCCGGGACAGAACATCAGCCCCAGCATTTT.

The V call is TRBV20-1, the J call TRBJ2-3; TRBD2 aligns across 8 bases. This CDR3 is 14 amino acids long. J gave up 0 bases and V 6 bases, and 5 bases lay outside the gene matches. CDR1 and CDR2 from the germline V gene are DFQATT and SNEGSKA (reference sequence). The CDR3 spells CSAIGLASTDTQYF. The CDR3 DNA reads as TGCAGTGCCATTGGACTAGCTAGCACAGATACGCAGTATTTT.

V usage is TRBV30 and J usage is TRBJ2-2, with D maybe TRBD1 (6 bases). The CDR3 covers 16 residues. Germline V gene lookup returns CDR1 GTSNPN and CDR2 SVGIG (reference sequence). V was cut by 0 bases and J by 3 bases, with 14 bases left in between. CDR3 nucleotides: TGTGCCTGGAGTGTCCCAACAGGGATGGACACCGGGGAGCTGTTTTTT. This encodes CAWSVPTGMDTGELFF.

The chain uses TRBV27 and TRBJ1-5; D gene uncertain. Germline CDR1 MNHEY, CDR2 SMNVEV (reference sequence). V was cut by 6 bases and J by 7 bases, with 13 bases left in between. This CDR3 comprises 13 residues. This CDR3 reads CASRDRRGQPQHF. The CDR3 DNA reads TGTGCCAGCAGGGACCGACGGGGACAGCCCCAGCATTTT.

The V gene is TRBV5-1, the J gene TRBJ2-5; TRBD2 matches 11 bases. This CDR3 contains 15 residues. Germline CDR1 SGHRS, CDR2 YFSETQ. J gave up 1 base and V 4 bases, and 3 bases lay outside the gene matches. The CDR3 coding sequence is TGCGCCAGCAGCGGACTAGCGGGCTCCCAAGAGACCCAGTACTTC. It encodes CASSGLAGSQETQYF.

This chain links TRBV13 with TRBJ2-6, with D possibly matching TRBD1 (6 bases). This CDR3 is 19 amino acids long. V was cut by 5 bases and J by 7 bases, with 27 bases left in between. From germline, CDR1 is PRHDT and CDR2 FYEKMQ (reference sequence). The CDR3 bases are TGTGCCAGCAGCAGAGATAGGACAGCATTAAGTTCTAGAGCCAACGTCCTGACTTTC. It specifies CASSRDRTALSSRANVLTF.

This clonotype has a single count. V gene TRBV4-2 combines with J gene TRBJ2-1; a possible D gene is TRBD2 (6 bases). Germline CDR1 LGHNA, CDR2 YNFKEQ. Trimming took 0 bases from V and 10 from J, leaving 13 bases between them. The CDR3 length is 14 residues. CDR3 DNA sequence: TGTGCCAGCAGCCAAGACGGAGGGCCAATAGAGCAGTTCTTC. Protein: CASSQDGGPIEQFF.

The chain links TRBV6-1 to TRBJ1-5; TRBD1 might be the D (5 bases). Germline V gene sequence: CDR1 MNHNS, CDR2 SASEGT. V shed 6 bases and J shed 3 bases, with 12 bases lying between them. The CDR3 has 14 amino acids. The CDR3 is CASSRGMANQPQHF. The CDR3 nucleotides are TGTGCCAGCAGCCGGGGGATGGCCAATCAGCCCCAGCATTTT.

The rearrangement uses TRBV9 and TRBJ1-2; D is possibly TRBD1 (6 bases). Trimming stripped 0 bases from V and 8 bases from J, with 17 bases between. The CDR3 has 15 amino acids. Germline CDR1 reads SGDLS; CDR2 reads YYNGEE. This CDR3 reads CASSVEGGGYGGYTF. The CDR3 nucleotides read TGTGCCAGCAGCGTAGAGGGGGGCGGTTATGGAGGCTACACCTTC.

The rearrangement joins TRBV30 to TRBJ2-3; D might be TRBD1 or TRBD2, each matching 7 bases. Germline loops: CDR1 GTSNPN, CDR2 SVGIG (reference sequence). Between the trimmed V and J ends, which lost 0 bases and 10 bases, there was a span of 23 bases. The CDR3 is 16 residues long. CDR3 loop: CAWSVAGPTSGGSQYF. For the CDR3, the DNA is TGTGCCTGGAGTGTAGCGGGACCCACCTCAGGGGGATCGCAGTATTTT.

The CDR3 coding sequence is TGTGCCACCGTTCCGGGACAGGGCTACAATGAGCAGTTCTTC. Translating it yields CATVPGQGYNEQFF. The V and J genes are TRBV25-1 and TRBJ2-1; the match to TRBD1 covers 9 bases. The length of the CDR3 is 14 residues. The ends lost 10 bases at V and 3 bases at J; junction bases unmatched: 7. CDR1 is MGHDK and CDR2 is SYGVNS in the germline V gene.